This is a list of T cell receptor delta chains from one sample in a study of Vδ1+ human thymocytes. TCRdb re-called the multiplex PCR reads using CATT. The repertoire holds about 54,000 delta-chain clones, with around a sixth as singletons. Sequenced material: Vdelta1+ gamma-delta thymocytes from the thymus. Source of these receptors: a boy under three years old who had congenital heart surgery. Both conserved end residues are part of each CDR3. D genes are given only for firm matches. Some rows have no size entry. The others give once, few or many, or a class for an expanded clone.

j_call | clone_size | v_call | cdr3_length | d_call | cdr3_aa | cdr3_nt
TRDJ1 | - | TRDV1 | 21 | TRDD3 | CALGEAVPYGDTLPYNDKLIF | TGTGCTCTTGGGGAAGCGGTCCCCTACGGGGATACTTTACCCTACAACGATAAACTCATCTTT
TRDJ1 | - | TRDV1 | 20 | TRDD3 | CALGEPLHPYWGILPDKLIF | TGTGCTCTTGGGGAACCCCTCCATCCGTACTGGGGGATACTGCCCGATAAACTCATCTTT
TRDJ1 | - | TRDV2 | 21 | TRDD3 | CACDTEGAATAGALLGDKLIF | TGTGCCTGTGACACCGAGGGGGCCGCTACGGCGGGGGCCTTACTGGGGGATAAACTCATCTTT
TRDJ1 | - | TRDV1 | 16 | - | CALGEIPSRGPDKLIF | TGTGCTCTTGGGGAGATTCCCTCGAGGGGGCCCGATAAACTCATCTTT
TRDJ1 | few | TRDV1 | 15 | TRDD3 | CALGGPWGIRDKLIF | TGTGCTCTTGGGGGCCCCTGGGGGATACGCGATAAACTCATCTTT
TRDJ1 | - | TRDV1 | 22 | TRDD3 | CALGEVFLPTGGYRVGTDKLIF | TGTGCTCTTGGGGAGGTATTCCTACCTACTGGGGGATACAGGGTAGGCACCGATAAACTCATCTTT
TRDJ1 | few | TRDV1 | 21 | - | CALGDPVSIPPSYSRTDKLIF | TGTGCTCTTGGGGACCCCGTCTCCATTCCTCCCAGCTACTCCCGGACCGATAAACTCATCTTT
TRDJ1 | few | TRDV1 | 21 | TRDD3 | CALGEHPNPQRVLGDTNKLIF | TGTGCTCTTGGGGAACACCCAAACCCACAACGAGTACTGGGGGATACCAATAAACTCATCTTT
TRDJ1 | - | TRDV1 | 17 | TRDD3 | CALGEYSWGIHYDKLIF | TGTGCTCTTGGGGAGTACTCCTGGGGGATACATTACGATAAACTCATCTTT
TRDJ1 | - | TRDV1 | 22 | TRDD3 | CALGEPPLFTGLGDTRGDKLIF | TGTGCTCTTGGGGAACCCCCCCTTTTTACGGGGCTGGGGGATACGCGTGGCGATAAACTCATCTTT
TRDJ1 | - | TRDV1 | 18 | TRDD3 | CALGELGPGGFYTDKLIF | TGTGCTCTTGGGGAACTAGGCCCTGGGGGATTTTACACCGATAAACTCATCTTT
TRDJ2 | few | TRDV3 | 17 | TRDD3 | CACCLPTGGLETAQLFF | TGTGCCTGCTGTCTACCTACTGGGGGATTGGAGACAGCACAACTCTTCTTT
TRDJ1 | few | TRDV1 | 16 | - | CALSIPTLGHTDKLIF | TGTGCTCTTTCGATTCCTACGCTGGGGCACACCGATAAACTCATCTTT
TRDJ1 | few | TRDV1 | 16 | TRDD3 | CALGERWGGISLKLIF | TGTGCTCTTGGGGAACGGTGGGGGGGGATATCCCTAAAACTCATCTTT
TRDJ1 | - | TRDV1 | 15 | - | CALGESEGDHDKLIF | TGTGCTCTTGGGGAATCGGAGGGGGACCACGATAAACTCATCTTT
TRDJ1 | few | TRDV1 | 18 | TRDD3 | CALGESGCYIGGGDKLIF | TGTGCTCTTGGGGAATCTGGCTGCTACATTGGGGGAGGCGATAAACTCATCTTT
TRDJ1 | few | TRDV1 | 15 | TRDD3 | CALGGTSGGLRKLIF | TGTGCTCTTGGGGGAACTTCTGGGGGACTTCGTAAACTCATCTTT
TRDJ1 | few | TRDV1 | 16 | - | CALGDPGLLGAYKLIF | TGTGCTCTTGGGGATCCCGGCCTCCTCGGGGCGTATAAACTCATCTTT
TRDJ1 | - | TRAV29/DV5 | 18 | TRDD3 | CAVPPSPGGYRGTDKLIF | TGTGCCGTACCACCTAGCCCTGGGGGATACAGGGGTACCGATAAACTCATCTTT
TRDJ1 | few | TRDV1 | 24 | TRDD3 | CALGELGGSEYLLGDRLYTDKLIF | TGTGCTCTTGGGGAACTAGGGGGCTCCGAATATCTACTGGGGGACCGATTGTACACCGATAAACTCATCTTT
TRDJ1 | few | TRDV1 | 22 | TRDD3 | CALGKEILRSLGDRRYTDKLIF | TGTGCTCTTGGGAAAGAGATCCTACGATCATTGGGGGATAGACGTTACACCGATAAACTCATCTTT
TRDJ1 | - | TRDV1 | 26 | TRDD3 | CALGDHFSFPDPLSYWGTSYTDKLIF | TGTGCTCTTGGGGACCACTTTTCCTTTCCCGACCCCCTTTCATACTGGGGGACCTCATACACCGATAAACTCATCTTT
TRDJ1 | few | TRDV1 | 20 | TRDD3 | CALGGPALGDESPGTDKLIF | TGTGCTCTTGGGGGTCCTGCCCTGGGGGATGAATCCCCAGGCACCGATAAACTCATCTTT
TRDJ1 | few | TRDV1 | 13 | TRDD3 | CALAGGYRRKLIF | TGTGCTCTTGCTGGGGGATACAGGCGTAAACTCATCTTT
TRDJ1 | medium-sized | TRDV2 | 14 | TRDD3 | CACEWGTYTDKLIF | TGTGCCTGTGAATGGGGGACGTACACCGATAAACTCATCTTT
TRDJ1 | - | TRDV1 | 15 | TRDD3 | CALGVPWGIPDKLIF | TGTGCTCTTGGGGTTCCTTGGGGGATACCCGATAAACTCATCTTT
TRDJ1 | - | TRDV1 | 20 | TRDD3 | CALGHIFLLGDKGATDKLIF | TGTGCTCTTGGACACATCTTCCTACTGGGGGATAAAGGTGCGACCGATAAACTCATCTTT
TRDJ1 | few | TRDV1 | 16 | TRDD3 | CALGPNWGPHTDKLIF | TGTGCTCTTGGGCCCAACTGGGGGCCCCACACCGATAAACTCATCTTT
TRDJ1 | - | TRDV1 | 21 | TRDD3 | CALSTFPLKHWGIQGHPQLIF | TGTGCTCTTTCCACGTTCCCGCTAAAGCACTGGGGGATACAAGGGCACCCCCAACTCATCTTT
TRDJ1 | - | TRDV1 | 20 | TRDD3 | CALGELITYWGIRGPDKLIF | TGTGCTCTTGGGGAACTAATCACCTACTGGGGGATACGAGGCCCCGATAAACTCATCTTT
TRDJ1 | - | TRDV1 | 19 | - | CALGEINPYDIWYTDKLIF | TGTGCTCTTGGGGAAATTAATCCTTACGATATTTGGTACACCGATAAACTCATCTTT
TRDJ1 | - | TRDV1 | 22 | TRDD3 | CALGEPIKSPPLGDTRNDKLIF | TGTGCTCTTGGGGAACCAATAAAGTCCCCCCCACTGGGGGATACGCGGAACGATAAACTCATCTTT
TRDJ1 | few | TRDV1 | 21 | TRDD3 | CALGEGGVLGDEEEKADKLIF | TGTGCTCTTGGGGAAGGGGGCGTCCTGGGGGATGAGGAGGAAAAGGCCGATAAACTCATCTTT
TRDJ1 | few | TRDV1 | 20 | - | CALGFFLHWGTPLYTDKLIF | TGTGCTCTTGGTTTCTTCCTACACTGGGGGACTCCGTTATACACCGATAAACTTATCTTT
TRDJ1 | few | TRDV1 | 18 | - | CALGELRWGLLYTDKLIF | TGTGCTCTTGGGGAACTCCGCTGGGGCCTTCTTTACACCGATAAACTCATCTTT
TRDJ1 | few | TRDV1 | 21 | TRDD3 | CALGDPSGGGYYGKYTDKLIF | TGTGCTCTTGGGGACCCTTCGGGTGGGGGATACTACGGGAAGTACACCGATAAACTCATCTTT
TRDJ1 | - | TRDV1 | 17 | TRDD3 | CALGELVPWGDTDKLIF | TGTGCTCTTGGGGAACTGGTTCCCTGGGGGGACACCGATAAACTCATCTTT
TRDJ1 | - | TRDV1 | 15 | - | CALTLRAGHTDKLIF | TGTGCTCTTACCCTACGCGCAGGGCACACCGATAAACTCATCTTT
TRDJ1 | few | TRDV1 | 20 | TRDD3 | CALGELGWGHWGIRPDKLIF | TGTGCTCTTGGGGAATTAGGGTGGGGACACTGGGGGATACGCCCCGATAAACTCATCTTT
TRDJ1 | few | TRDV1 | 23 | TRDD3 | CALGELSGLPPPWGRPYTDKLIF | TGTGCTCTTGGGGAACTAAGCGGCCTTCCCCCGCCCTGGGGGAGACCCTACACCGATAAACTCATCTTT
TRDJ1 | few | TRDV1 | 22 | TRDD3 | CALGEKTKGGYMTLLYTDKLIF | TGTGCTCTTGGGGAAAAAACGAAAGGGGGATATATGACATTATTGTACACCGATAAACTCATCTTT
TRDJ1 | - | TRDV1 | 18 | TRDD3 | CALGELAVPKYWGAKLIF | TGTGCTCTTGGGGAACTAGCTGTTCCTAAGTACTGGGGGGCTAAACTCATCTTT
TRDJ1 | - | TRDV1 | 19 | TRDD3 | CALGECALSRTGGNDKLIF | TGTGCTCTTGGGGAATGTGCCCTTTCACGTACTGGGGGGAACGATAAACTCATCTTT
TRDJ1 | once | TRDV1 | 19 | - | CALGHLIALTILQTDKLIF | TGTGCTCTTGGGCACTTGATTGCACTCACCATACTCCAGACCGATAAACTCATCTTT
TRDJ1 | - | TRDV1 | 21 | - | CALGEPPAPAVGGEYTDKLIF | TGTGCTCTTGGGGAACCCCCGGCCCCTGCGGTGGGGGGAGAGTACACCGATAAACTCATCTTT
TRDJ1 | few | TRDV1 | 18 | - | CALGELSQLDPYTDKLIF | TGTGCTCTTGGGGAACTCAGTCAACTGGACCCGTACACCGATAAACTCATCTTT
TRDJ1 | - | TRDV1 | 20 | TRDD3 | CALGGTPHWGPPLYTDKLIF | TGTGCCCTTGGGGGTACCCCCCACTGGGGGCCACCACTGTACACCGATAAACTCATCTTT
TRDJ1 | - | TRAV29/DV5 | 15 | - | CAAGWVRPDTDKLIF | TGTGCAGCAGGCTGGGTTAGGCCTGACACCGATAAACTCATCTTT
TRDJ1 | few | TRDV1 | 11 | - | CALGRISKLIF | TGTGCTCTCGGCAGGATAAGTAAACTCATCTTT
TRDJ2 | - | TRDV1 | 20 | - | CALGESSLRGTNPLTAQLFF | TGTGCTCTTGGGGAATCCTCCTTGCGCGGGACAAACCCTTTGACAGCACAACTCTTCTTT
TRDJ1 | - | TRDV1 | 19 | - | CALGELHWRPLLYTDKLIF | TGTGCTCTTGGGGAACTCCACTGGCGGCCCTTATTATACACCGATAAACTCATCTTT
TRDJ1 | few | TRDV1 | 13 | - | CALGAGYTDKLIF | TGTGCTCTTGGGGCCGGTTACACCGATAAACTCATCTTT
TRDJ1 | - | TRDV1 | 23 | TRDD3 | CALGNPPVFLRLLGDTRTDKLIF | TGTGCTCTTGGGAACCCACCCGTCTTCCTACGGTTACTGGGGGATACCAGAACCGATAAACTCATCTTT